The present T cell receptor beta chain was sequenced within a study of CD8 T cells in Susac syndrome (dated by TCRdb to the late 2010s). About the study as a whole: Repertoire sequencing was used to test whether CD8+ T cell activation and differentiation in Susac syndrome was antigen driven. The study compared CD8+ T cell repertoire clonality among over 9 healthy donors, around 14 Susac syndrome patients and fewer than 19 multiple sclerosis patients. Findings and caveats that apply to the study as a whole: The number of individuals in the TCR sequencing and HLA analysis was recognized as being relatively small.

Peripheral blood CD8+ and CD4+ T cells from healthy donors, Susac syndrome patients and multiple sclerosis patients were profiled using high-throughput TCR beta sequencing. The healthy donors served as controls matched for age and sex. CD8+ TEMRA cells were enriched by FACS, while bulk CD8+ and CD4+ T cells were purified by magnetic negative isolation. Blood was collected in EDTA tubes and processed within 24 hours, with PBMCs isolated through density gradient centrifugation. PBMCs intended for TCR sequencing were frozen in liquid nitrogen and were later thawed in a 37 degrees C water bath. A purity of at least 90% was achieved for sorted or isolated CD4+, CD8+ and CD8+ TEMRA cells. CDR1 and CDR2, per the germline V gene (reference sequence), are SGHKS and YYEKEE. The CDR3 measures 17 amino acids from cysteine to phenylalanine. The read is trimmed to its CDR3 DNA, 51 bases read in frame from base 1. V loses 4 bases at its end and J loses 1 base; junction bases beyond the gene matches: 11.

RNA was extracted using the RNeasy kit, and about 0.45 to 1 microgram was reverse transcribed with random hexamers. TCR beta CDR3 regions were amplified with the immunoSEQ multiplex PCR assay covering 54 Vbeta and 13 Jbeta segments. PCR amplification bias was corrected using a synthetic template baseline for primer optimization and computational correction. In the authors' own workflow: Only productive sequences were kept, with reads annotated to V, D and J genes according to IMGT and analyzed in immunoSEQ Analyzer. Clonality was computed as one minus Shannon entropy normalized by log2 of the number of productive unique sequences. Public and private clones were assessed among the 100 most prevalent clones of each patient and control. A clone was defined as Susac-specific if it was absent from the healthy and MS cohorts, from some 980 published viral clones and from other ImmuneACCESS disease sequences. TCRdb cleaned the public reads at Q25 with fastp, built clones with MiXCR and kept in-frame beta chains. Merged by CDR3 protein, the rows form single entries marked with the most common genes and DNA. The V and J calls were not made by the authors but by TCRdb's processing. Across this sample there are fewer than 65,000 distinct CDR3 sequences, with over 85% seen only once. In total, the top ten clones hold roughly 0.2% of the sample.

Only one count was recorded for this clonotype. What antigen it recognizes has not been identified. Base qualities are not at hand, and no much larger clone is one base apart. One read alone lends weak support. The sequence links TRBV5-5 to TRBJ1-3; 7 of the junction bases match TRBD1. Sequencing was performed on CD8+ T cells from PBMCs. The sequence was collected from a human donor in good health. The CDR3 region has the sequence CASSPSTGTESGNTIYF. Here is the DNA: TGTGCCAGCAGCCCCTCGACCGGGACAGAGTCTGGAAACACCATATATTTT.